The entry below gives a single T cell receptor (beta chain) sequence along with its context. This clonotype was counted only a few times. The antigen this receptor binds is unknown. No much larger clonotype is one base removed from it; base qualities were not supplied. V loses 3 bases of germline sequence and J loses 5 bases, and the interval between the two ends is 10 bases. Counted from cysteine to phenylalanine, this CDR3 has 13 amino acids. The retained sequence is limited to the CDR3, 39 bases, with the frame set at the first base. The data originate from a study of T cells in Graves' hyperthyroidism and ophthalmopathy (dated by TCRdb to between 2018 and 2021). Looking at the study overall: Peripheral blood samples were taken at the time of initial diagnosis, prior to any treatment. A discovery cohort of roughly 96 patients, roughly 43 with Graves' ophthalmopathy and 55 to 60 with stable Graves' hyperthyroidism, was used to find distinguishing TCR V-J signatures. In addition, the study compared T-cell repertoires in thyroid tissue and in blood from about six Graves' hyperthyroidism patients. The paper reports TCR Vbeta CDR3 sequencing of over 120 peripheral blood samples: some 41 ophthalmopathy, under 80 hyperthyroidism and around 17 progressor patients. Prospective prediction of ophthalmopathy was tested in an independent validation cohort consisting of about 20 hyperthyroidism patients and around 16 patients who later progressed to ophthalmopathy. Following sampling, methimazole starting at 30 mg daily was given to hyperthyroidism patients, and high-dose intravenous methylprednisolone was given to ophthalmopathy patients. The 100 or so discovery patients were divided at random into training and test sets in a 7:3 ratio. Study-wide conclusions, independent of this receptor: In validation, the model predicted progression to ophthalmopathy a median of roughly 6.5 months before onset, with about 71% sensitivity and almost 75% specificity. Ophthalmopathy was separated from stable hyperthyroidism by a 13 V-J signature model, with around 90% sensitivity and about 81% specificity obtained in cross-validation and 80%/75% obtained in testing. No statistical method was used to set the sample size in advance, and investigators knew the group allocation. Blood samples also contained most of the expanded thyroid clonotypes (frequency above 0.001), which suggests that blood repertoires may reflect thyroid immune responses.

Ophthalmopathy patients had moderately to severely active disease, with a Clinical Activity Score of 3 or more, a NOSPECS grade of 4 or more, and a disease duration of less than 3 months. Any patient with an uncontrolled infection, another autoimmune disease, pregnancy or lactation was excluded. Diagnoses were based on clinical symptoms, serum thyroxine and TRAb, thyroid ultrasound and orbital computed tomography. PBMCs were separated from approximately 10 ml of fresh peripheral blood using Ficoll-Paque density gradient centrifugation. Trizol reagent was used to extract total RNA, and RNA quality was then checked on an Agilent 2100 Bioanalyzer. The TCR beta CDR3 regions were amplified from the RNA transcripts. For the first round of RT-PCR on the TCR CDR3, the HTBI primer set was used together with the Qiagen OneStep RT-PCR kit. Libraries were constructed in a second round of multiplex PCR, after which size selection and purification were carried out. The libraries were sequenced on an Illumina HiSeq2000 using paired-end 100 bp reads. The authors' pipeline ran thus. SOAPnuke was used to process the raw data, throwing out any read that contained adapters or uncalled bases, had a mean Phred below 15, or lacked an exact constant-primer or identifier match. High-quality paired reads were merged with COPE v1.2.5, and unique nucleotide sequences were defined as clonotypes. Clonotypes were aligned to IMGT TRBV, TRBD and TRBJ reference segments using MiTCR v1.1. Only V-J combinations with frequency above 0.0001, covering 99% to 99.2% of repertoires, were analysed. The TCS score was defined as the ratio of F50 (clonal expansion) to E x V (chaos), calculated using BLOSUM62-based TCRdist between CDR3 peptides within each V-J. Welch's t-statistics and random forest reduced fewer than 600 V-J features to roughly 13, which were used in a naive Bayes classifier (R e1071). TCRdb took the public reads, trimmed them with fastp at Q25, ran MiXCR for clone calling and kept in-frame beta chains. Entries are consolidated by CDR3 protein sequence, retaining the most common genes and DNA. Here the V and J calls rest on TCRdb's processing, not on the authors' analysis. Within this sample are around 500,000 distinct CDR3 sequences, with about 16% of them counted one time only. The ten biggest clones cover 25% to 30% of the sample.

The V gene is TRBV12-3 or TRBV12-4 and the J gene is TRBJ1-2; the best D guess is TRBD1, with 5 bases matching. The clonotype originates from a woman in her 30s with Graves' ophthalmopathy. Sequenced input: blood. In nucleotide form, the sequence is TGTGCCAGCAGTTTTCCCAGGGAGTATGGCTACACCTTC. Its protein product is CASSFPREYGYTF.